The 13 T cell receptor beta chains given below trace back to one sample, sequenced in a study of OX40 agonist ivuxolimab in advanced cancers. The table came from immunoSEQ multiplex PCR; TCRdb's copy has only in-frame clones and leaves some out. The data hold 50,000 or so clones, with 85% to 90% observed a single time. The sequenced sample was CD4+ or CD8+ T cells sorted from blood, obtained in a trial of the OX40 agonist ivuxolimab. All receptors derive from an adult with an advanced solid tumor such as melanoma, head and neck, liver or kidney cancer.

The genes are TRBV11-1 and TRBJ2-7; D unclear. The germline gives CDR1 SGHAT, CDR2 FQDESV (reference sequence). With 5 bases removed from V and 0 bases from J, the gap between germline ends came to 17 bases. The CDR3 spans 16 residues. This CDR3 is CASSHDYAGSSYEQYF. The CDR3 bases are TGTGCCAGCAGCCACGATTATGCAGGTAGCTCCTACGAGCAGTACTTC. Full variable domain (outside the CDR3, taken from reference TRBV11-1 and TRBJ2-7): EAEVAQSPRYKITEKSQAVAFWCDPISGHATLYWYRQILGQGPELLVQFQDESVVDDSQLPKDRFSAERLKGVDSTLKIQPAELGDSAMYLCASSHDYAGSSYEQYFGPGTRLTVT.

The chain has TRBV28 and TRBJ2-3, with D possibly being TRBD1 or TRBD2 (6 bases each). V was cut by 4 bases and J by 8 bases, with 34 bases left in between. The CDR3 contains 20 residues. Per the germline V gene, CDR1 is MDHEN and CDR2 is SYDVKM. The CDR3 DNA is TGTGCCAGCAGTTCGCCAAAACCCTCGAACAGGGCCCAGGGACTCGGTACGCAGTATTTT. Amino acids: CASSSPKPSNRAQGLGTQYF. Supplemented by reference TRBV28 and TRBJ2-3, the full variable domain reads DVKVTQSSRYLVKRTGEKVFLECVQDMDHENMFWYRQDPGLGLRLIYFSYDVKMKEKGDIPEGYSVSREKKERFSLILESASTNQTSMYLCASSSPKPSNRAQGLGTQYFGPGTRLTVL.

This clone was counted a few times. The chain recombines TRBV13 with TRBJ2-7; possible D gene TRBD1, 6 bases. The CDR3 is made up of 13 amino acids. The germline CDR1 and CDR2 sequences are PRHDT and FYEKMQ (reference sequence). Trimming pared 5 bases from V and 1 base from J, leaving 9 bases between. CDR3 loop: CASSLDSSYEQYF. The CDR3 coding sequence is TGTGCCAGCAGCCTGGACAGTTCCTACGAGCAGTACTTC.

The chain links TRBV4-1 to TRBJ2-1, with 7 bases lining up with TRBD2. The CDR3 runs 13 residues. CDR1 and CDR2 from the germline V gene are MGHRA and YSYEKL. Trimming removed 7 bases from V and 8 bases from J; junction bases left unmatched: 8. The CDR3 DNA is TGCGCCAGCAATGGAGCGGGAAGGGATGAGCAGTTCTTC. This codes for CASNGAGRDEQFF.

V usage is TRBV9 and J usage is TRBJ1-4; D might be TRBD1 (5 bases). The germline CDR1 and CDR2 sequences are SGDLS and YYNGEE. The CDR3 consists of 15 residues. The germline V and J ends were trimmed by 4 bases and 8 bases, with 18 bases remaining between them. CDR3 sequence (DNA): TGTGCCAGCAGCAAAGAGGGAGGTTGGGGGGAAAAACTGTTTTTT. Its translation: CASSKEGGWGEKLFF.

The chain employs TRBV19 and TRBJ1-6; maybe TRBD1 (6 bases). From germline, CDR1 is LNHDA and CDR2 SQIVND (reference sequence). V was trimmed by 7 bases and J by 3 bases, leaving 13 bases between them. The length of the CDR3 is 15 residues. The CDR3 DNA reads as TGTGCCAGTACTCTGGGGGCCAACTATAATTCACCCCTCCACTTT. This codes for CASTLGANYNSPLHF.

The chain combines TRBV19 with TRBJ2-1; tentative D call: TRBD2 (6 bases). The V and J ends lost 6 bases and 6 bases respectively, with 12 bases between them. This CDR3 is 13 amino acids long. Germline CDR1 reads LNHDA; CDR2 reads SQIVND (reference sequence). CDR3 region: CASSLLAPNEQFF. The CDR3 DNA sequence: TGTGCCAGTAGCTTACTAGCCCCCAATGAGCAGTTCTTC. Combining the CDR3 with reference TRBV19 and TRBJ2-1 gives the whole variable domain DGGITQSPKYLFRKEGQNVTLSCEQNLNHDAMYWYRQDPGQGLRLIYYSQIVNDFQKGDIAEGYSVSREKKESFPLTVTSAQKNPTAFYLCASSLLAPNEQFFGPGTRLTVL.

The V gene is TRBV6-6, the J gene TRBJ2-7; TRBD1 matches 8 bases. The CDR3 runs 15 residues. CDR1 is MNHNY and CDR2 is SVGAGI in the germline V gene (reference sequence). Trimming cost V 2 bases and J 5 bases; bases outside gene matches: 8. CDR3 DNA: TGTGCCAGCAGTTACACTAGACAGGGGTCGGACGAGCAGTACTTC. It specifies CASSYTRQGSDEQYF.

For the CDR3, the DNA is TGCGCCAGCAGTGAGTCGGTGGGAGGACGCCTCGAGCAGTACTTC. Translating it yields CASSESVGGRLEQYF. The V and J genes are TRBV10-1 and TRBJ2-7, with D tentatively TRBD2 (6 bases). CDR1 WNHNN and CDR2 SYGVQD come from the germline V gene (reference sequence). This CDR3 is 15 amino acids long. Trimming took 0 bases from V and 6 from J, leaving 15 bases between them.

The chain couples TRBV19 to TRBJ1-5; a possible D gene is TRBD1 (6 bases). The CDR3 consists of 15 residues. Germline CDR1 LNHDA, CDR2 SQIVND (reference sequence). V shed 5 bases and J shed 4 bases, with 15 bases lying between them. The CDR3 DNA sequence: TGTGCCAGTAGTGTGATGGCAGGGGTTAATCAGCCCCAGCATTTT. It codes for CASSVMAGVNQPQHF.

The chain joins TRBV28 to TRBJ1-1; D is unclear. The V end lost 5 bases, the J end lost 4 bases, and 14 bases lay between the germline ends. Germline V lookup: CDR1 MDHEN, CDR2 SYDVKM. CDR3 size: 14 residues. The CDR3 DNA reads as TGTGCCAGCAGTCCGGGGTGGGAGATCACTGAAGCTTTCTTT. It yields the protein CASSPGWEITEAFF.

The chain combines TRBV7-6 with TRBJ1-4, with 7 bases aligning to TRBD1. The J segment lost 9 bases and the V segment lost 5 bases, leaving 9 bases of the junction unmatched. This CDR3 has 14 amino acids. Germline V gene lookup returns CDR1 SGHVS and CDR2 FNYEAQ. The CDR3 region has the DNA TGTGCCAGCAGCCTCGAGGGGGCGTACCAAAAACTGTTTTTT. Translation: CASSLEGAYQKLFF.

V and J are TRBV9 and TRBJ2-3; D gene uncertain. The V and J ends lost 3 bases and 2 bases respectively, with 13 bases between them. Germline values: CDR1 SGDLS, CDR2 YYNGEE. The CDR3 runs 15 residues. The CDR3, as DNA: TGTGCCAGCAGCGCTTGGGCCGCCCTCACAGATACGCAGTATTTT. Residues: CASSAWAALTDTQYF.